This TCR beta chain was captured by sequencing in a study of beta chain features in type 1 diabetes. This CDR3 is built from 14 residues. From germline, CDR1 is KGHSH and CDR2 LQKENI. All of the isolated RNA was reverse transcribed, so expressed TCRB transcripts were sequenced. The protocol was immunoSEQ multiplex PCR, while the TCRdb copy is restricted to in-frame clones and leaves out a portion. The profile shows 130,000 to 150,000 clones, under 60% of them singletons. The chain has TRBV18 and TRBJ2-5, with TRBD1 identical over 7 bases. The last part of the DNA fits TRBJ2-7 better; the J call may be wrong. Sequenced sample: Tregs from blood. This receptor was taken from a man between 18 and 35 years old in good health. CDR3 sequence: CASSPQPTGLEQYF. The CDR3 nucleotides are TGTGCCAGCTCACCCCAACCGACAGGGCTCGAGCAGTACTTC.